A single sample gave rise to the 25 T cell receptor beta chains below, sequenced in a study of shared clonotypes between healthy human individuals. The table came from immunoSEQ multiplex PCR; TCRdb's copy has only in-frame clones and leaves some out. The sample lists over a million clones, roughly 74% occurring once. The sample consisted of memory CD4+ T cells from PBMCs. The subset was: CD45RA-negative fraction. Every receptor here comes from a man aged 18 to 30 in good health. Some clones in this sample may be carry-over from other donors' samples.

The chain joins TRBV7-9 to TRBJ2-5; 9 positions agree with TRBD2. The CDR3 totals 17 residues. Germline V gene data show CDR1 as SEHNR and CDR2 as FQNEAQ (reference sequence). With 8 bases clipped from V and 5 bases from J, the junction kept 18 bases outside the gene matches. The chain's CDR3 is CASASRFGREGQETQYF. CDR3 nucleotide sequence: TGTGCCAGCGCCTCCCGTTTCGGGCGGGAGGGCCAGGAGACCCAGTACTTC.

The rearrangement joins TRBV19 to TRBJ2-7, with 14 nucleotides matching TRBD2. J was trimmed by 1 base and V by 2 bases; bases with no gene match: 10. In germline, CDR1 is LNHDA, CDR2 SQIVND (reference sequence). The CDR3 is made up of 19 amino acids. The CDR3 sequence: CASSIRLAGGPTASYEQYF. The DNA of the CDR3 is TGTGCCAGTAGTATAAGACTAGCGGGAGGGCCGACCGCATCCTACGAGCAGTACTTC.

This clone was picked up one time. The chain has TRBV5-4 and TRBJ2-7, with 11 bases fitting TRBD2. Germline-derived CDR1 and CDR2 are SGHNT and YYREEE (reference sequence). This CDR3 region has 15 residues. Trimming took 3 bases from V and 2 from J; bases not matched to a gene: 4. The DNA for the CDR3 is TGTGCCAGCAGCTCTAAGACTAGCGGGACCTACGAGCAGTACTTC. Its protein is CASSSKTSGTYEQYF.

Remarks on this clone: This could be a read error, since a much larger clone is one nucleotide away. The rearrangement joins TRBV28 to TRBJ2-7; 11 nucleotides line up with TRBD2. The CDR3 length is 14 residues. J was trimmed by 0 bases and V by 5 bases; bases with no gene match: 0. Germline V gives CDR1 MDHEN, CDR2 SYDVKM. CDR3 nucleotide sequence: TGTGCCAGCAGTACTAGCGGGAGCTCCTACGAGCAGTACTTC. The encoded protein is CASSTSGSSYEQYF.

V and J are TRBV28 and TRBJ2-7; maybe TRBD1 (6 bases). Germline lookup yields CDR1 MDHEN and CDR2 SYDVKM. The CDR3 runs to 12 residues. Trimming left V 4 bases short and J 4 bases short, with 8 bases between. The CDR3 region is CASSSDRYEQYF. The CDR3 DNA reads as TGTGCCAGCAGTTCGGACAGATACGAGCAGTACTTC.

The CDR3 reads CASSLAGVGSLANEQFF. CDR3 in DNA: TGTGCCAGCAGCTTAGCGGGAGTGGGATCTTTGGCCAATGAGCAGTTCTTC. This chain links TRBV7-8 with TRBJ2-1, with D perhaps TRBD2 (5 bases). Trimming cost V 0 bases and J 6 bases, with 18 bases left between them. This CDR3 is 17 amino acids long. Germline CDR1 and CDR2: SGHVS and FQNEAQ.

Here the CDR3 DNA reads TGTGCCAGCAGTGATATAGCGGGCAAAAACATTCAGTACTTC. Translating it yields CASSDIAGKNIQYF. The chain has TRBV2 and TRBJ2-4, with 7 bases identical to TRBD2. Germline V CDR1 and CDR2: SNHLY, FYNNEI. The CDR3 has 14 amino acids. The J segment lost 3 bases and the V segment lost 3 bases, leaving 2 bases of the junction unmatched.

The genes are TRBV13 and TRBJ2-7; D call uncertain. Trimming removed 7 bases at V and 5 bases at J, with 12 bases between. The CDR3 runs 12 residues. The V gene's germline CDR1 is PRHDT and CDR2 FYEKMQ (reference sequence). This CDR3 reads CASTFGGNEQYF. As DNA, the CDR3 is TGTGCCAGCACCTTCGGCGGAAACGAGCAGTACTTC.

Note on this clone: Within the sample, other DNA sequences also encode this same CDR3. CDR3 DNA sequence: TGTGCCAGCAGTTTATCTCGGAACACTGAAGCTTTCTTT. This translates into CASSLSRNTEAFF. This sequence joins TRBV27 and TRBJ1-1; no clear D. The CDR3 sequence is 13 residues long. The germline V gene encodes CDR1 MNHEY and CDR2 SMNVEV (reference sequence). The ends were cut back, 0 bases at V and 1 base at J, with 3 bases in the middle.

Here the CDR3 DNA reads TGCGCCAGCAGCTTGGCCTGGGGACTAGCGAAGAACACCGGGGAGCTGTTTTTT. Translated, it gives CASSLAWGLAKNTGELFF. The rearrangement uses TRBV5-1 and TRBJ2-2; TRBD2 matches at 10 bases. Germline V gene sequence: CDR1 SGHRS, CDR2 YFSETQ. CDR3 length equals 18 residues. With 0 bases clipped from V and 1 base from J, the junction kept 6 bases outside the gene matches. Full variable domain (rest looked up from reference TRBV5-1 and TRBJ2-2): KAGVTQTPRYLIKTRGQQVTLSCSPISGHRSVSWYQQTPGQGLQFLFEYFSETQRNKGNFPGRFSGRQFSNSRSEMNVSTLELGDSALYLCASSLAWGLAKNTGELFFGEGSRLTVL.

This chain's CDR3 is CASSSADRWNGKLFF. The CDR3 DNA is TGTGCCAGCAGCTCCGCCGACAGGTGGAACGGAAAACTGTTTTTT. The rearrangement links TRBV5-6 to TRBJ1-4; a weak D match, TRBD1 (6 bases). Trimming stripped 3 bases from V and 10 bases from J, with 19 bases between. Per the germline V gene, CDR1 is SGHDT and CDR2 is YYEEEE. This CDR3 region has 15 residues.

DNA for the CDR3: TGTGCCAGCAGCCAAGGTGGACGGTACATGGCCCAGCATTTT. Its translation: CASSQGGRYMAQHF. The chain uses TRBV4-2 and TRBJ1-5; D call uncertain. This CDR3 region has 14 residues. Deletions cut 1 base from V and 11 bases from J, with 15 bases between. Germline V gives CDR1 LGHNA, CDR2 YNFKEQ.

The rearrangement uses TRBV27 and TRBJ1-5; no clear D. The V and J ends lost 4 bases and 0 bases respectively, with 10 bases between them. The CDR3 totals 15 residues. CDR1 is MNHEY and CDR2 is SMNVEV in the germline V gene (reference sequence). CDR3 coding DNA: TGTGCCAGCAGTTCTAAGGCTAATAGCAATCAGCCCCAGCATTTT. Translating gives CASSSKANSNQPQHF.

This clone came up a few times. The gene calls are TRBV23-1 and TRBJ2-5, with 9 bases fitting TRBD1. TRBV23-1 is identified as an open reading frame with a role that is uncertain. J was trimmed by 2 bases and V by 8 bases; bases with no gene match: 3. This CDR3 comprises 13 residues. The CDR3 coding sequence is TGCGCCAGCTGGACAGGGGCGCAAGAGACCCAGTACTTC. This codes for CASWTGAQETQYF.

This rearrangement joins TRBV5-6 to TRBJ2-3; 7 positions match TRBD1. V shed 2 bases and J 2 bases; nucleotides not matched to a gene: 5. The CDR3 contains 15 residues. Germline assignment: CDR1 SGHDT and CDR2 YYEEEE. The CDR3 nucleotides are TGTGCCAGCAGCTTTAGGGGACAGATCACAGATACGCAGTATTTT. Protein sequence: CASSFRGQITDTQYF. Using reference TRBV5-6 and TRBJ2-3 for the parts outside the CDR3, the full variable domain is DAGVTQSPTHLIKTRGQQVTLRCSPKSGHDTVSWYQQALGQGPQFIFQYYEEEERQRGNFPDRFSGHQFPNYSSELNVNALLLGDSALYLCASSFRGQITDTQYFGPGTRLTVL.

This clone was observed a single time. The chain uses TRBV5-4 and TRBJ1-1; perhaps TRBD1 as D (5 bases). This CDR3 contains 14 residues. CDR1 and CDR2 (germline): SGHNT, YYREEE (reference sequence). V was pared by 1 base and J by 3 bases, with 10 bases between. The CDR3 here is CASSLTGGDTEAFF. CDR3 in DNA: TGTGCCAGCAGCTTGACAGGAGGGGACACTGAAGCTTTCTTT.

This clone showed up just a few times. J is TRBJ1-2 and V is TRBV11-2; the D is unclear. This CDR3 region has 14 residues. Trimming stripped 5 bases from V and 7 bases from J, with 17 bases between. CDR1 is SGHAT and CDR2 is FQNNGV in the germline V gene. The CDR3 bases are TGTGCCAGCAGCCCCCCCAGGCCCCGGGGTGGCTACACCTTC. This translates into CASSPPRPRGGYTF.

The CDR3 reads CASRPLSPGRSGNTIYF. CDR3 DNA sequence: TGTGCAAGTCGCCCCCTGAGCCCGGGTCGTTCTGGAAACACCATATATTTT. V usage is TRBV12-2 and J usage is TRBJ1-3. TRBV12-2 is flagged as a pseudogene. CDR3 length: 17 amino acids.

This rearrangement joins TRBV27 to TRBJ1-2, with a tentative D call TRBD1 (6 bases). The CDR3 has 15 residues. Trimming took off 6 bases at V and 1 base at J, with 15 bases between the two ends. Germline CDR1 MNHEY, CDR2 SMNVEV (reference sequence). The CDR3 coding sequence is TGTGCCAGCAGCCCCGCCCGGACAGATAACTATGGCTACACCTTC. It yields the protein CASSPARTDNYGYTF.

The genes are TRBV21-1 and TRBJ2-1; the D segment call TRBD1 is taken from the table without a DNA check. TRBV21-1 corresponds to a pseudogene. This CDR3 has 17 amino acids. The CDR3: CASSKRAGQGKYAEQFF. In DNA, the CDR3 is TGTGCCAGCAGCAAACGGGCCGGACAGGGGAAATATGCTGAGCAGTTCTTC.

The J gene is TRBJ2-1, the V gene TRBV4-3, with D tentatively TRBD2 (6 bases). The CDR3 is 13 residues long. Germline loops: CDR1 LGHNA, CDR2 YSLEER. The V end lost 4 bases, the J end lost 9 bases, and 13 bases lay between the germline ends. CDR3 region: CASSPRREAEQFF. CDR3 nucleotide sequence: TGCGCCAGCAGCCCTCGGCGGGAAGCTGAGCAGTTCTTC.

The V and J genes are TRBV6-5 and TRBJ2-3, with 11 bases lining up with TRBD2. The CDR3 is made up of 15 amino acids. V trimming: 6 bases; J trimming: 2 bases; junction bases outside the gene matches: 4. In germline, CDR1 is MNHEY, CDR2 SVGAGI. The CDR3 bases are TGTGCCAGCAGACTGACTAGCGGGAACACAGATACGCAGTATTTT. It encodes CASRLTSGNTDTQYF.

The chain uses TRBV27 and TRBJ1-2; D perhaps matches TRBD1 (5 bases). Germline values: CDR1 MNHEY, CDR2 SMNVEV (reference sequence). The germline V and J ends were trimmed by 2 bases and 8 bases, with 15 bases remaining between them. The CDR3 is 14 amino acids. The CDR3 region has the DNA TGTGCCAGCAGTTTAGGTCAGCGGCGGGACGGCTACACCTTC. Its translation is CASSLGQRRDGYTF.

This rearrangement joins TRBV5-1 to TRBJ2-3; 9 bases agree with TRBD1. CDR1 is SGHRS and CDR2 is YFSETQ in the germline V gene. The CDR3 totals 18 residues. J was trimmed by 0 bases and V by 4 bases; bases with no gene match: 12. CDR3 residues: CASSRAYSGTGSTDTQYF. The DNA for the CDR3 is TGCGCCAGCAGCAGAGCATACTCCGGGACAGGGAGCACAGATACGCAGTATTTT.

The V and J genes are TRBV7-2 and TRBJ2-7; D unresolved. Trimming cost V 5 bases and J 2 bases, with 13 bases left between them. The CDR3 length is 14 residues. Germline V gives CDR1 SGHTA, CDR2 FQGNSA. Here the CDR3 reads CASSRTRSAYEQYF. The CDR3 DNA sequence: TGTGCCAGCAGCCGCACCCGGTCGGCCTACGAGCAGTACTTC.